The clone carrying this T cell receptor beta chain was recorded a few times. Its matching antigen is unknown. This CDR3 region has 14 residues. Losses at the gene ends were 0 bases for V and 5 bases for J; bases not matched to a gene: 5. Germline lookup yields CDR1 SGDLS and CDR2 YYNGEE. The data are from a study of CD8+ T cells in alopecia areata. Overall study findings and caveats: Scalp repertoires also include resident alphabeta T cells from normal skin. Alopecia totalis/universalis scalp especially showed more expanded CD8+ clones than normal scalp.

TCR sequencing used cDNA made by reverse transcription of extracted RNA. Clones were sequenced by immunoSEQ multiplex PCR, and TCRdb holds only the in-frame ones, with some missing. The sample includes about 100,000 clones, 45% to 60% of them seen just once. From PBMCs, CD4+ and CD8+ T cells were sorted. The chain has TRBV9 and TRBJ2-7; TRBD2 matches at 7 bases. The receptor's source is a human donor with alopecia areata. Sequencing was done on a sample of NKG2D-low CD8+ T cells sorted from blood. The CDR3 is CASSVDAREDEQYF. The CDR3 region has the DNA TGTGCCAGCAGCGTAGACGCTCGGGAGGACGAGCAGTACTTC.